The clone carrying this T cell receptor (beta chain) was recorded many times. Its antigen is unknown. The data derive from a study of neurological immune-mediated disorders. Whole-study results and caveats: Sharing of CDR3 amino acid sequences among expanded clones across subjects was absent, suggesting private repertoires in all groups.

Volunteers from a blood bank in Maryland, USA, made up the healthy controls. The V and J ends lost 4 bases and 1 base respectively, with 14 bases between them. The CDR3 is 16 amino acids. CDR1 is LGHDT, CDR2 YNNKEL, per germline (reference sequence). The cDNA was generated by 5'RACE with 10-nucleotide random UMIs. MiXCR was run by TCRdb on the 5' RACE reads, yielding one entry per CDR3 protein. The sample has about 80,000 distinct CDR3 sequences, about 9.5% seen once. The chain has TRBV3-1 and TRBJ2-1, with a possible D match to TRBD1 (6 bases). The sample was PBMCs. This TCR was sampled from a man aged 50-60 years in good health. The CDR3 sequence is CASSPPGQLSYNEQFF. Here the CDR3 DNA reads TGTGCCAGCAGCCCGCCCGGACAGCTTTCCTACAATGAGCAGTTCTTC.